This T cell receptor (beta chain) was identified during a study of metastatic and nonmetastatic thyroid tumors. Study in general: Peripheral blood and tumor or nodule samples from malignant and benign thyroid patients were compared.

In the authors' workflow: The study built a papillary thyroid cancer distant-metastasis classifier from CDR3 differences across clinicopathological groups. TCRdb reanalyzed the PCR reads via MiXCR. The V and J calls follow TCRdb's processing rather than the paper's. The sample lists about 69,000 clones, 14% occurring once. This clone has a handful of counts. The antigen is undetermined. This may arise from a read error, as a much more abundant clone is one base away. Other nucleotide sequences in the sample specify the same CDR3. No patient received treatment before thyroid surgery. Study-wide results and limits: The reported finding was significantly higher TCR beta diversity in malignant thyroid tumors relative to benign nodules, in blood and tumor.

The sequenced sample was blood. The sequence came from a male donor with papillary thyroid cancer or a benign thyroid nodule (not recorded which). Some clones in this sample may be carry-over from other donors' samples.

DNA for the CDR3: TGCAGCGTTGAAGATCAATTGGGACCCAATGAGCAGTTCTTC. Translation gives CSVEDQLGPNEQFF. The rearrangement links TRBV29-1 to TRBJ2-1; D is perhaps TRBD1 or TRBD2 (5 bases each). Germline V lookup: CDR1 SQVTM, CDR2 ANQGSEA. CDR3 length: 14 amino acids. The germline V and J ends were trimmed by 0 bases and 6 bases, with 12 bases remaining between them.